This T cell receptor beta chain was captured in a study of spatial heterogeneity in lung cancer. Ten or more counts support this clonotype. Time point reported: sample taken at primary tumor resection. TCRs were sequenced from unsorted whole RNA of tumor, nontumor lung or PBMC. TCRdb re-analysed the 5' RACE reads in MiXCR, keeping a single row per CDR3 protein. The sample shows approximately 92,000 distinct CDR3 sequences, 10% to 15% of them seen only once. The starting material was PBMCs, obtained at surgery. This receptor was taken from a male donor with early-stage non-small cell lung cancer.

The chain's CDR3 is CSVGSGETYGYTF. The CDR3, as DNA: TGCAGCGTTGGGTCAGGTGAGACCTATGGCTACACCTTC. This chain joins TRBV29-1 and TRBJ1-2, with no clear D. The CDR3 is made up of 13 amino acids. Trimming took 4 bases from V and 4 from J, leaving 13 bases between them. CDR1 is SQVTM and CDR2 is ANQGSEA in the germline V gene.